This T cell receptor beta chain came from a study of cytomegalovirus exposure and HLA in healthy donors. V was pared by 6 bases and J by 5 bases, with 11 bases between. There are 13 residues in the CDR3. Germline V gene sequence: CDR1 KGHSH, CDR2 LQKENI. Use of 60 Vbeta and 13 Jbeta primers characterized the PCR. Sequenced by immunoSEQ multiplex PCR; TCRdb stores in-frame clones only, minus some. The data hold about 160,000 clones, with around 74% observed a single time. The TCR comes from a man aged 45 to 65 in good health and CMV-seropositive. V is TRBV18 and J is TRBJ1-5; D is unclear. What was sequenced was PBMCs. DNA for the CDR3: TGTGCCAGCTCTCTTAGAGGTGATCAGCCCCAGCATTTT. Its protein product is CASSLRGDQPQHF.